The TCR beta chain described here comes from a study of blood T cell repertoires in COVID-19. In the study overall: Acute-phase and convalescent COVID-19 samples originated in the United States, Italy and Spain. Sample material is recorded as cDNA or gDNA derived from T cells, B-cell-depleted T cells, or PBMCs.

With 6 bases removed from V and 7 bases from J, the gap between germline ends came to 21 bases. The CDR3 covers 16 residues. Germline V lookup: CDR1 MDHEN, CDR2 SYDVKM. Per the study methods: Using reference gene primer amplification, nucleated cell counts were estimated. Assay: immunoSEQ multiplex PCR; the TCRdb copy retains only in-frame clones and omits some. The DNA was the basis for D and trimming; V, J and clone size are from that table. This table has 50,000 to 80,000 clones, roughly 82% appearing once. This clone occurred a few times. The gene calls are TRBV28 and TRBJ1-4, with D possibly TRBD1 on 6 matching bases. The sequence derives from a human donor in a cohort sampled during active COVID-19. Source material: peripheral blood. For the CDR3, the DNA is TGTGCCAGCAGGTCAAAATTCTCAGGGGAGGGTGAAAAACTGTTTTTT. Translation: CASRSKFSGEGEKLFF.